This TCR beta chain was captured by sequencing in a study of CD8 T cells in ankylosing spondylitis. Regarding the study as a whole: Matched ankylosing spondylitis synovial fluid reportedly showed significant enrichment of disease-linked clones. Among TCR beta sequences, a motif of several highly homologous variants appeared characteristic of ankylosing spondylitis blood. Clones linked with disease were CD8+ and fairly uncommon in the peripheral blood. Reactive arthritis synovial fluid and blood were previously reported to contain some motif variants.

This clonotype was counted at least ten times. What it binds is not known. The CDR3 has 12 amino acids. Germline-derived CDR1 and CDR2 are DFQATT and SNEGSKA (reference sequence). V dropped 0 bases and J dropped 12 bases, with 12 bases sitting between them. Quantitative 5'-RACE with molecular barcodes produced the TCR beta libraries. TCRdb fed the 5' RACE reads into MiXCR, producing one record per CDR3 protein. The sample consists of more than 300,000 distinct CDR3 sequences, approximately 8.2% of them appearing once. This receptor was obtained from a male donor with ankylosing spondylitis. The chain combines TRBV20-1 with TRBJ2-1; tentatively, D is TRBD1 (6 bases). Source material: blood, either unsorted or a sorted T cell fraction (not recorded which). The CDR3 here is CSAREGGFGQFF. DNA for the CDR3: TGCAGTGCTAGAGAAGGGGGATTTGGGCAGTTCTTC.